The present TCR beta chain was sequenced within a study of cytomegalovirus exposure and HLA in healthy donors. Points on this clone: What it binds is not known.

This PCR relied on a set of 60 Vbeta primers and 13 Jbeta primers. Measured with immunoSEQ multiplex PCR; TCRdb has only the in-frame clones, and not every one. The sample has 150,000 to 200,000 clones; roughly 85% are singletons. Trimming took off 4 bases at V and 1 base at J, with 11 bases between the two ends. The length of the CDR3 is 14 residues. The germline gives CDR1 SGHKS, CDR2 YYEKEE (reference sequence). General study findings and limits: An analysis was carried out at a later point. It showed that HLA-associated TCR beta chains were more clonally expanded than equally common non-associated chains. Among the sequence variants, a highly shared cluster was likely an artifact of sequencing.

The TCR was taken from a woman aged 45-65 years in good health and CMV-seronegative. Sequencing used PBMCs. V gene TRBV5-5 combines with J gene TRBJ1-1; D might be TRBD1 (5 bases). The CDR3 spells CASSERDGNTEAFF. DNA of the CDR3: TGTGCCAGCAGCGAGCGGGACGGGAACACTGAAGCTTTCTTT.